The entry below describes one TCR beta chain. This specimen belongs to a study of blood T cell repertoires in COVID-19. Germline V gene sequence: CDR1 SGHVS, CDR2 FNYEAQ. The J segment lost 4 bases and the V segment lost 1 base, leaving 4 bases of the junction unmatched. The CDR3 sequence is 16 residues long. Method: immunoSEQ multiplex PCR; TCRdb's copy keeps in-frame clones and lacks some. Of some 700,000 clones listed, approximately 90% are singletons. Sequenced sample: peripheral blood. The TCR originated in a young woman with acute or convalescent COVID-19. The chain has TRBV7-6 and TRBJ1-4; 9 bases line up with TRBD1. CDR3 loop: CASSLEQGAGNEKLFF. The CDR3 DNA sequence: TGTGCCAGCAGCTTAGAACAGGGGGCGGGTAATGAAAAACTGTTTTTT.